This T cell receptor beta chain derives from a study of blood T cell repertoires in COVID-19. Looking at the study overall: The cDNA or gDNA used as material had been derived from T cells, B-cell-depleted T cells, or PBMCs.

In its sample, this clone was seen a few times. Source study methods: Cell counts per sample came from amplifying reference gene primers. Sequencing used immunoSEQ multiplex PCR; TCRdb keeps in-frame clones, though not all of them. From that table come the V and J calls and clone size; the DNA was used to work out D and trimming. The table has some 250,000 clones, about 76% seen once. The CDR3 length is 16 residues. CDR1 and CDR2 from the germline V gene are KGHDR and SFDVKD. With V trimmed by 4 bases and J by 6 bases, 8 bases remained unmatched. This chain uses TRBV24-1 with TRBJ2-2; 9 positions agree with TRBD2. The sequenced material came from peripheral blood. The TCR was taken from a woman aged 60-75 years with active or convalescent COVID-19. The CDR3 DNA is TGTGCCACCAGTGAGTCCAGCGGGGGGTACCCCGGGGAGCTGTTTTTT. It specifies CATSESSGGYPGELFF.